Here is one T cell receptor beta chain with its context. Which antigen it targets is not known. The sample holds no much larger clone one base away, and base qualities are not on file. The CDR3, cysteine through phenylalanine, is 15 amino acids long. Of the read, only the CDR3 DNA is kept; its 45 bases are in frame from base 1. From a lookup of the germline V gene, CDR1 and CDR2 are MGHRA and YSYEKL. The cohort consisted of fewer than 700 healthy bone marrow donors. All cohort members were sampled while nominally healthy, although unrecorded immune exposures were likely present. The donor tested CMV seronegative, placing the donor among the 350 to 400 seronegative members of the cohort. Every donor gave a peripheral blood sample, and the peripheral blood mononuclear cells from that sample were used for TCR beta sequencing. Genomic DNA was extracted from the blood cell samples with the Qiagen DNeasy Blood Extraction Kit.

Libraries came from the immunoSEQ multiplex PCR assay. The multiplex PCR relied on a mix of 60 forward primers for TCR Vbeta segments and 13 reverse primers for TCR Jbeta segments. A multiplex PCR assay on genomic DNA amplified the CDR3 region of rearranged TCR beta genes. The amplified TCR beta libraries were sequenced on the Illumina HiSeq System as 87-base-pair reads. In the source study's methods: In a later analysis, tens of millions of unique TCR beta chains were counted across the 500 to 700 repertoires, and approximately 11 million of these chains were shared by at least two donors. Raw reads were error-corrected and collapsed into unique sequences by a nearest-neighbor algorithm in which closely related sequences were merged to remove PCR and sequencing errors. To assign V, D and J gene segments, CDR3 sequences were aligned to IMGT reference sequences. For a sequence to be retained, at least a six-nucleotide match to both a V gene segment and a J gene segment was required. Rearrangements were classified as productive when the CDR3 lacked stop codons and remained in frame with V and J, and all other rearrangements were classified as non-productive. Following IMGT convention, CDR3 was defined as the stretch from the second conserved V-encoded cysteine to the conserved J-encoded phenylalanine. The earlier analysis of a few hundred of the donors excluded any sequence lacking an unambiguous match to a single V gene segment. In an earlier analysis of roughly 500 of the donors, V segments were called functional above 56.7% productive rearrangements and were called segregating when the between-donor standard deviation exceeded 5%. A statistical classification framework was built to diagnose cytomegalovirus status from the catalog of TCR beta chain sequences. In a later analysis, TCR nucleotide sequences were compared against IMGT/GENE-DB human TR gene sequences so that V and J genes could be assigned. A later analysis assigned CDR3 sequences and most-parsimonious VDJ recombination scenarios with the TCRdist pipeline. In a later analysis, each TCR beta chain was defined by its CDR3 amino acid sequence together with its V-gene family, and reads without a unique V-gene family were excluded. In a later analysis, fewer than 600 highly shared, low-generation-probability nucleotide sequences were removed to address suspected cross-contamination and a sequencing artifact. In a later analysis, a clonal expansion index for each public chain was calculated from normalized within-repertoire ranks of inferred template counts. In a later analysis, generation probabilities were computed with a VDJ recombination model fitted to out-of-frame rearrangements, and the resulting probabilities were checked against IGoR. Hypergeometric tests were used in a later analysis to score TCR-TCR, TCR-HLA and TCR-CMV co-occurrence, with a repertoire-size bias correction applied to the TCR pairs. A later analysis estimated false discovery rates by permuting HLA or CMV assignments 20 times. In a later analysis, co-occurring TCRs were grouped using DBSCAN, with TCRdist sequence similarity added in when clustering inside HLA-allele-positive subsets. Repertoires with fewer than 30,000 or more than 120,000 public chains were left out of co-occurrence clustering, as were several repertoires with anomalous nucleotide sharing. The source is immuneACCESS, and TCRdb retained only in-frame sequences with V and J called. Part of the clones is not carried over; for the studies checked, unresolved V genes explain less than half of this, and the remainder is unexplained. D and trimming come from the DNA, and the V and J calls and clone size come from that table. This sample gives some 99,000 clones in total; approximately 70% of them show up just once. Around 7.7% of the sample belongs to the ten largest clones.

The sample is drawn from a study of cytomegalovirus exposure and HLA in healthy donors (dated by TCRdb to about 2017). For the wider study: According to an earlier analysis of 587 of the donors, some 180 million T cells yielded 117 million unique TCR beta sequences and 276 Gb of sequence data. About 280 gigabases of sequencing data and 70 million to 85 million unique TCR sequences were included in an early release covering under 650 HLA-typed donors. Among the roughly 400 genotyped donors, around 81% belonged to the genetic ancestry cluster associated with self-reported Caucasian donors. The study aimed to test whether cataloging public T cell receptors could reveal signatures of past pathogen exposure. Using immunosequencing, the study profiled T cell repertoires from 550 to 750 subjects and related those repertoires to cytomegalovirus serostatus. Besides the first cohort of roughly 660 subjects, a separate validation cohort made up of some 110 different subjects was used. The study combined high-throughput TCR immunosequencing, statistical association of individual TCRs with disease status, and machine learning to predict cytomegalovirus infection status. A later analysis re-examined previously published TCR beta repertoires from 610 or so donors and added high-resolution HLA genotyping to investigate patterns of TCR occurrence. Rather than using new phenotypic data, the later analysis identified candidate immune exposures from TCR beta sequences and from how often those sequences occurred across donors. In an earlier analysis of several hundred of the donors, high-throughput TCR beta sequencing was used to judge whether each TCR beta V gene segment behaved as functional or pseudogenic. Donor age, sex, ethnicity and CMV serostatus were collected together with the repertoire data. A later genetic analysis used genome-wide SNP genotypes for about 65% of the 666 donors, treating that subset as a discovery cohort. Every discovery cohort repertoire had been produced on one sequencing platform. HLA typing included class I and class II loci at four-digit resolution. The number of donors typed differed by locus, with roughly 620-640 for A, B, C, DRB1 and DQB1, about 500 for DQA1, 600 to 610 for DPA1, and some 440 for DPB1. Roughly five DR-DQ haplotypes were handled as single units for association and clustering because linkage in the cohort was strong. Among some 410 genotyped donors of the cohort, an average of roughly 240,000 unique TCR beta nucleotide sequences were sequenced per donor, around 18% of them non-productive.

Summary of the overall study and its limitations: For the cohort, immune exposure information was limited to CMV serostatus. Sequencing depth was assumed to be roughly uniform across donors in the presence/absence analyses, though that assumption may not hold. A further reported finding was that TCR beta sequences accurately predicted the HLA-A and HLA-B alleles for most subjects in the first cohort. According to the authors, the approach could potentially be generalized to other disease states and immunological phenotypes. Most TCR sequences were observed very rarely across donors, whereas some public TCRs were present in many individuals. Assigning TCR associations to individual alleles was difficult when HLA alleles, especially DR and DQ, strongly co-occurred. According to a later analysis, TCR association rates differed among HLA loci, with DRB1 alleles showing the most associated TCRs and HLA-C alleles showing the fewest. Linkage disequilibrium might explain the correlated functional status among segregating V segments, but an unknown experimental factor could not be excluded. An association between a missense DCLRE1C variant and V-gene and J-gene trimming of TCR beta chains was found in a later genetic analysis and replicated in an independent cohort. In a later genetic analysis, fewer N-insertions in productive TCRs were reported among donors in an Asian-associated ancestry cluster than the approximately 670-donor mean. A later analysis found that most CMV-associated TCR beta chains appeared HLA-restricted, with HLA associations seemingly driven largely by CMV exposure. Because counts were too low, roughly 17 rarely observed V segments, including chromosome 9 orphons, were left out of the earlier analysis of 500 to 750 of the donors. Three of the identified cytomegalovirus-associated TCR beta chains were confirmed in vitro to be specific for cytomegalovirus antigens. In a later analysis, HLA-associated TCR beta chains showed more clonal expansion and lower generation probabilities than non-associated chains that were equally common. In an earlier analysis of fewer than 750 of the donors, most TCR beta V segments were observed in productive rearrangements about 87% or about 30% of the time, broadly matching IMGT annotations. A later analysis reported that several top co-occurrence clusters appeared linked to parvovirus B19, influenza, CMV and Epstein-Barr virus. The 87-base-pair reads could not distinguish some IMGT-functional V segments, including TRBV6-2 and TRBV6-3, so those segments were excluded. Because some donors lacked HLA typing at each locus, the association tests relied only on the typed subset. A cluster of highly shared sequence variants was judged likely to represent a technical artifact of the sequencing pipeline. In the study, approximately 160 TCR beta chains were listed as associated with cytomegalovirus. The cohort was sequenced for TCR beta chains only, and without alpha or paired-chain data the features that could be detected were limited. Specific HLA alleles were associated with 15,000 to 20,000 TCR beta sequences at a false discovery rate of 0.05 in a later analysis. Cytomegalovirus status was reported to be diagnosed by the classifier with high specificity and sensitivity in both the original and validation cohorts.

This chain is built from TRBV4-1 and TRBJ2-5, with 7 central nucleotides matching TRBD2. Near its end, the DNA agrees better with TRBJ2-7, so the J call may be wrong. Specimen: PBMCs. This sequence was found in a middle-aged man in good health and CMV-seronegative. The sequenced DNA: TGCGCCAGCAGCCAGAGGGGAGGGAACCCCTACGAGCAGTACTTC. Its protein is CASSQRGGNPYEQYF.